These 6 T cell receptor beta chains share one sample of origin, sequenced in a study of T cell repertoires in cytomegalovirus infection. A single record per CDR3 protein comes from TCRdb applying MiXCR to the reads. The sample comprises roughly 69,000 distinct CDR3 sequences, around 30% of which are singletons, and 50% to 65% rests with the top ten. These receptors are not linked to any known antigen. Here the sequenced sample was CD8+ T cells from cultured PBMCs, taken from culture after CMV antigen stimulation. All receptors come from a human donor in good health (CMV status not recorded). Some clones in this sample may be carry-over from other donors' samples.

The CDR3 spells CASSSSGGRATTRELFF. The CDR3 DNA is TGTGCCAGCAGTTCGTCAGGGGGACGGGCAACAACTCGGGAGCTGTTTTTT. The gene calls are TRBV28 and TRBJ2-2; 7 bases fit TRBD1. With V trimmed by 4 bases and J by 9 bases, 17 bases remained unmatched. This CDR3 region has 17 residues. Germline assignment: CDR1 MDHEN and CDR2 SYDVKM. Supplemented by reference TRBV28 and TRBJ2-2, the full variable domain reads DVKVTQSSRYLVKRTGEKVFLECVQDMDHENMFWYRQDPGLGLRLIYFSYDVKMKEKGDIPEGYSVSREKKERFSLILESASTNQTSMYLCASSSSGGRATTRELFFGEGSRLTVL.

Only a few counts were recorded for this clonotype. V is TRBV7-9 and J is TRBJ2-1, with a tentative D call TRBD1 (5 bases). The CDR3 consists of 16 residues. Germline V lookup: CDR1 SEHNR, CDR2 FQNEAQ (reference sequence). The germline V and J ends were trimmed by 1 base and 0 bases, with 10 bases remaining between them. CDR3 nucleotides: TGTGCCAGCAGCTTAGTGATGGGGCTCTCCTACAATGAGCAGTTCTTC. Translating gives CASSLVMGLSYNEQFF.

The sample holds many counts of this clonotype. The chain joins TRBV7-2 to TRBJ2-1; D is ambiguous. Trimming took 6 bases from V and 5 from J, leaving 11 bases between them. Germline CDR1 reads SGHTA; CDR2 reads FQGNSA. This CDR3 has 13 residues. The DNA of the CDR3 is TGTGCCAGCAGTGAATTTCCGGACAATGAGCAGTTCTTC. Its protein product is CASSEFPDNEQFF.

Only a few counts were recorded for this clonotype. In DNA form, the CDR3 reads TGTGCCAGCAGTTCGCGTAGCGGGGGGGGAGCGAACACCGGGGAGCTGTTTTTT. Protein product: CASSSRSGGGANTGELFF. The chain couples TRBV6-6 to TRBJ2-2; TRBD2 aligns across 11 bases. The V gene end was trimmed by 4 bases and the J gene end by 0 bases; junction bases not matched to a gene: 7. This CDR3 region has 18 residues. In germline, CDR1 is MNHNY, CDR2 SVGAGI (reference sequence).

The rearrangement joins TRBV19 to TRBJ1-2; 12 nucleotides agree with TRBD1. The CDR3 runs 16 residues. The germline gives CDR1 LNHDA, CDR2 SQIVND (reference sequence). The CDR3 reads CASDDPGTGGSFGYTF. CDR3 DNA sequence: TGTGCATCTGACGACCCCGGGACAGGGGGCTCTTTTGGCTACACCTTC.

There are a few counts of this clonotype. This chain joins TRBV4-1 and TRBJ1-4; 7 nucleotides align to TRBD1. V lost 3 bases and J lost 6; bases outside the gene matches: 13. The germline V gene encodes CDR1 MGHRA and CDR2 YSYEKL. The CDR3 is 17 residues long. The CDR3 DNA reads as TGCGCCAGCAGCCATCCGGCGGGGCAGGGGGAGTATGAAAAACTGTTTTTT. Protein: CASSHPAGQGEYEKLFF.